The rows below give T cell receptor beta chains drawn from one sample of a study of cytomegalovirus exposure and HLA in healthy donors. The protocol was immunoSEQ multiplex PCR, while the TCRdb copy is restricted to in-frame clones and leaves out a portion. The sample has fewer than 200,000 clones; 65% to 90% are singletons. Sequencing used PBMCs. The receptors stem from a woman under 30 in good health and CMV-seronegative. Each CDR3 is given with its conserved first and last residue. D genes are given only for firm matches. Only part of the rows carry a size: once, few, many, or a class if the clone is expanded.

V	D	size	J	DNA	CDR3
TRBV21-1	.	once	TRBJ1-4	TGTGCCAGCAGCGTTAGGGGAAGGGAAAAACTGTTTTTT	CASSVRGREKLFF
TRBV19	.	.	TRBJ2-7	TGTGCCAGTAATCAGGGTAACGAGCAGTACTTC	CASNQGNEQYF
TRBV7-8	.	.	TRBJ2-6	TGTGCCAGCAGCGGGGCGACCGGGGCCAACGTCCTGACTTTC	CASSGATGANVLTF
TRBV5-1	.	.	TRBJ1-5	TGCGCCAGCAGCCGGGAGGTTAATCAGCCCCAGCATTTT	CASSREVNQPQHF
TRBV19	TRBD2	.	TRBJ2-1	TGTGCCAGTAGTATTTCCGGGACTAGCGGGATGCCCAGTGAGCAGTTCTTC	CASSISGTSGMPSEQFF
TRBV25-1	.	.	TRBJ1-2	TGTGCCAGCAGCCGCGGGGGATTAGGATATGGCTACACCTTC	CASSRGGLGYGYTF
TRBV6-5	.	.	TRBJ2-7	TGTGCCAGCAGACGGGACACTGAGGGATCCTACGAGCAGTACTTC	CASRRDTEGSYEQYF
TRBV11-2	TRBD1	.	TRBJ1-4	TGTGCCAGCAGCTTAGAAACAGGGGGCTATGAAAAACTGTTTTTT	CASSLETGGYEKLFF
TRBV27	.	.	TRBJ2-6	TGTGCCAGCAATCCGTCAGGCTACTCTGGGGCCAACGTCCTGACTTTC	CASNPSGYSGANVLTF
TRBV7-9	.	few	TRBJ1-5	TGTGCCAGCGACCGAGCGGGTGGGGCCATGGCCCAGCATTTT	CASDRAGGAMAQHF
TRBV2	TRBD1	.	TRBJ1-4	TGTGCCAGCAGTTGGGACAGATTTTTAAATGAAAAACTGTTTTTT	CASSWDRFLNEKLFF
TRBV29-1	.	.	TRBJ2-7	TGCAGCGTCCAGGGGTTTTCCTACGAGCAGTACTTC	CSVQGFSYEQYF
TRBV5-1	.	few	TRBJ1-1	TGCGCCAGCAGCTTGGCCAGATTACAGGAAGCTTTCTTT	CASSLARLQEAFF
TRBV12-5	.	.	TRBJ1-2	TGTGCTAGTGGTTTGTACAGGGCTGGTGGCTACACCTTC	CASGLYRAGGYTF
TRBV27	TRBD1	.	TRBJ2-7	TGTGCCAGCAGTTTATCCGGCTACAGGGGGGCCTACGAGCAGTACTTC	CASSLSGYRGAYEQYF
TRBV5-8	TRBD1	few	TRBJ2-5	TGTGCCAGCAGCTCCGGACAGGGCGACTTCCAAGAGACCCAGTACTTC	CASSSGQGDFQETQYF
TRBV5-1	.	.	TRBJ1-2	TGCGCCAGCAGCTTCGAAGGGAGACTTCACCCACCAAGCTACACCTTC	CASSFEGRLHPPSYTF
TRBV27	.	.	TRBJ2-7	TGTGCCAGCAGTTCTAGAGGCGAAGGAGGCTCCTACGAGCAGTACTTC	CASSSRGEGGSYEQYF
TRBV27	.	.	TRBJ1-5	TGTGCCAGCAGTCTGACATCAGGCAGCAATCAGCCCCAGCATTTT	CASSLTSGSNQPQHF
TRBV29-1	TRBD1	.	TRBJ1-2	TGCAGCGTTGCCGGGGGGGACAGCCCGCCCACCTTC	CSVAGGDSPPTF
TRBV19	.	.	TRBJ1-1	TGTGCCAGTACACACGAAGGGGACACTGAAGCTTTCTTT	CASTHEGDTEAFF
TRBV9	.	.	TRBJ1-3	TGTGCCAGCAGTATTATGCCCGGGCAGGGTAGAAACACCATATATTTT	CASSIMPGQGRNTIYF
TRBV7-9	.	.	TRBJ1-1	TGTGCCAGCAGCTTCGTGAACACTGAAGCTTTCTTT	CASSFVNTEAFF
TRBV14	.	.	TRBJ2-7	TGTGCCAGCAGCCAATCGGTAGGGGTGTACGAGCAGTACTTC	CASSQSVGVYEQYF
TRBV19	.	.	TRBJ2-3	TGTGCCAGTAGTATTGGTGGCAGGTTAGAGGGTACGCAGTATTTT	CASSIGGRLEGTQYF
TRBV7-2	.	.	TRBJ1-1	TGTGCCAGCAGCTTAGGGGGAGTGACCACTGAAGCTTTCTTT	CASSLGGVTTEAFF